The 2 T cell receptor beta chains below all came from one sample that was sequenced in a study of OX40 agonist ivuxolimab in advanced cancers. Library preparation used the immunoSEQ multiplex PCR assay. TCRdb obtained this table from immuneACCESS and retained in-frame rearrangements with V and J assigned. These tables miss some clones; where compared with another copy, unresolved V genes account for less than half of the shortfall, and the remainder is unexplained. For this sample the table gives 40,000 to 50,000 clones, of which approximately 90% were detected only once. The top ten hold under 40% of the sample. Specimen: CD4+ or CD8+ T cells sorted from blood, collected in a trial of the OX40 agonist ivuxolimab. Receptor source: an adult with an advanced solid tumor such as melanoma, head and neck, liver or kidney cancer.

The chain carries TRBV11-2 and TRBJ1-4; 8 bases agree with TRBD1. Germline V gene sequence: CDR1 SGHAT, CDR2 FQNNGV. J gave up 8 bases and V 1 base, and 6 bases lay outside the gene matches. The CDR3 contains 15 residues. CDR3 protein: CASSLGQGRNEKLFF. In nucleotides, the CDR3 is TGTGCCAGCAGCTTAGGACAGGGGAGGAACGAAAAACTGTTTTTT. Filled out from reference TRBV11-2 and TRBJ1-4, the complete variable domain reads EAGVAQSPRYKIIEKRQSVAFWCNPISGHATLYWYQQILGQGPKLLIQFQNNGVVDDSQLPKDRFSAERLKGVDSTLKIQPAKLEDSAVYLCASSLGQGRNEKLFFGSGTQLSVL.

The chain employs TRBV6-5 and TRBJ2-7; D gene unclear. The V end lost 6 bases, the J end lost 1 base, and 13 bases lay between the germline ends. The CDR3 totals 14 residues. Per the germline V gene, CDR1 is MNHEY and CDR2 is SVGAGI. The CDR3 reads CASRVGLGSYEQYF. The CDR3 nucleotides are TGTGCCAGCAGGGTGGGCCTTGGGTCCTACGAGCAGTACTTC.